The 14 T cell receptor beta chains listed next were all sequenced from one sample in a study of T-cell reconstitution after alpha-beta-depleted transplantation in children. The TCRbeta library was prepared with unique molecular identifiers. TCRdb re-derived calls from the PCR reads in MiXCR, one entry per CDR3 protein. Among around 440,000 distinct CDR3 sequences, over 9.5% were seen once, and the ten largest hold 2%. The sequences come from PBMCs, collected before TCRalphabeta/CD19-depleted stem cell transplant. The receptors were gathered from a child aged 2 to 10 with inherited bone marrow failure, due to receive a stem cell transplant.

This clonotype was seen a handful of times. The rearrangement links TRBV7-9 to TRBJ2-7; TRBD1 agrees at 9 bases. V lost 8 bases to trimming and J lost 7 bases; unmatched junction nucleotides: 6. The germline gives CDR1 SEHNR, CDR2 FQNEAQ (reference sequence). The CDR3 is 12 amino acids. The CDR3 region is CASGTGIKEQYF. Here the CDR3 DNA reads TGTGCCAGCGGGACAGGGATAAAGGAGCAGTACTTC.

In this sample, this clonotype turned up many times. This chain uses TRBV20-1 with TRBJ1-2; D is possibly TRBD1 (5 bases). V lost 2 bases to trimming and J lost 7 bases, with 11 bases between them. The germline CDR1 and CDR2 sequences are DFQATT and SNEGSKA (reference sequence). The CDR3 totals 12 residues. CDR3 in amino acids: CSARQGGSGYTF. In nucleotides, the CDR3 is TGCAGTGCTAGACAGGGCGGCTCTGGCTACACCTTC.

This clonotype was counted many times. The rearrangement uses TRBV27 and TRBJ1-2; no reliable D call. Germline CDR1 is MNHEY and CDR2 is SMNVEV (reference sequence). The length of the CDR3 is 13 residues. V gave up 6 bases and J gave up 3 bases, with 11 bases separating them. The CDR3 sequence is CASSPTADYGYTF. The CDR3 nucleotides read TGTGCCAGCAGCCCCACGGCTGACTATGGCTACACCTTC.

This clonotype was observed a few times. In nucleotides, the CDR3 is TGCGCCAGCAGCTTGGAAGTGGGAGCGTATAATTCACCCCTCCACTTT. It yields the protein CASSLEVGAYNSPLHF. The J gene is TRBJ1-6, the V gene TRBV5-1; D remains unclear. The length of the CDR3 is 16 residues. V was clipped by 0 bases and J by 4 bases, with 11 bases between them. Germline assignment: CDR1 SGHRS and CDR2 YFSETQ.

This clonotype has a count of ten or more. The genes are TRBV27 and TRBJ2-7; 9 bases agree with TRBD2. The CDR3 totals 14 residues. J lost 3 bases, V lost 4 bases, and 4 bases had no gene match. Looked up from germline, CDR1 is MNHEY and CDR2 is SMNVEV (reference sequence). DNA of the CDR3: TGTGCCAGCAGTTCCGGGACTAGCCTCTACGAGCAGTACTTC. This gives the protein CASSSGTSLYEQYF.

This clonotype was picked up many times. The V gene is TRBV6-2 or TRBV6-3, the J gene TRBJ2-7, with D uncertain. The CDR3 totals 12 residues. V dropped 4 bases and J dropped 13 bases, with 17 bases sitting between them. Germline CDR1 reads MNHEY; CDR2 reads SVGEGT. CDR3 DNA: TGTGCCAGCAGTTTCTTTAAGGGATTACGCTACTTC. The encoded protein is CASSFFKGLRYF.

V is TRBV7-8 and J is TRBJ2-3; D unclear. In germline, CDR1 is SGHVS, CDR2 FQNEAQ. The V end lost 4 bases, the J end lost 4 bases, and 12 bases lay between the germline ends. The CDR3 length is 14 residues. CDR3 amino acids: CASSWGASSDTQYF. Written as DNA, the CDR3 is TGTGCCAGCAGCTGGGGTGCGTCCTCAGATACGCAGTATTTT. The entire variable domain, with the rest obtained from reference TRBV7-8 and TRBJ2-3, is as follows: GAGVSQSPRYKVAKRGQDVALRCDPISGHVSLFWYQQALGQGPEFLTYFQNEAQLDKSGLPSDRFFAERPEGSVSTLKIQRTQQEDSAVYLCASSWGASSDTQYFGPGTRLTVL.

This clonotype was counted at least ten times. V gene TRBV5-1 combines with J gene TRBJ2-7, with a weak D call TRBD2 (5 bases). Germline V gives CDR1 SGHRS, CDR2 YFSETQ. The CDR3 covers 16 residues. V lost 4 bases and J lost 0, with 17 bases in between. The CDR3 sequence: CASSPRGLASSYEQYF. For the CDR3, the DNA is TGCGCCAGCAGCCCGCGCGGACTTGCCAGCTCCTACGAGCAGTACTTC.

In this sample, this clonotype turned up many times. The J gene is TRBJ1-2, the V gene TRBV24-1; 7 positions match TRBD1. Germline V gene sequence: CDR1 KGHDR, CDR2 SFDVKD. The CDR3 has 13 amino acids. Trimming cost V 5 bases and J 8 bases; bases outside gene matches: 7. CDR3 coding DNA: TGTGCCACCAGTGGGTGGACAGGCAGCGGCTACACCTTC. Its translation: CATSGWTGSGYTF.

The table lists this clonotype with many counts. The chain is built from TRBV12-3 or TRBV12-4 and TRBJ2-1; 10 positions match TRBD1. The J segment lost 0 bases and the V segment lost 6 bases, leaving 5 bases of the junction unmatched. The CDR3 length is 16 residues. The CDR3 nucleotides read TGTGCCAGCAGGCCGGGACAGGGGAGCTCCTACAATGAGCAGTTCTTC. Translation: CASRPGQGSSYNEQFF.

This clonotype was recorded at least ten times. This chain uses TRBV5-1 with TRBJ1-6; 8 nucleotides match TRBD1. Germline V gene lookup returns CDR1 SGHRS and CDR2 YFSETQ. The CDR3 contains 15 residues. The V and J ends lost 6 bases and 10 bases, in that order; junction bases with no gene match: 12. CDR3 DNA sequence: TGCGCCAGCACACTACATCAGGGGGCGCGGTCACCCCTCCACTTT. It yields the protein CASTLHQGARSPLHF.

This clonotype was seen ten or more times. V and J are TRBV29-1 and TRBJ2-5; 8 nucleotides match TRBD2. Trimming took 4 bases from V and 5 from J; bases not matched to a gene: 3. The CDR3 spans 12 residues. CDR1 and CDR2 from the germline V gene are SQVTM and ANQGSEA. Written as DNA, the CDR3 is TGCAGCGTTGTTCCGGGAGGGGAGACCCAGTACTTC. Its translation is CSVVPGGETQYF.

Only one count was recorded for this clonotype. Since a much larger clone is just one base distant, this may be a read error. The chain carries TRBV5-1 and TRBJ2-1; 11 bases match TRBD2. The V segment lost 5 bases and the J segment 12 bases; nucleotides outside the gene matches: 16. Looked up from germline, CDR1 is SGHRS and CDR2 is YFSETQ. There are 16 residues in the CDR3. The CDR3 DNA sequence: TGCGCCAGCAGGACAGCTAGCGGGAGGCCGGCTTGGGGGCAGTTCTTC. Translated, it gives CASRTASGRPAWGQFF. The variable domain in full, with the rest retrieved from reference TRBV5-1 and TRBJ2-1, is KAGVTQTPRYLIKTRGQQVTLSCSPISGHRSVSWYQQTPGQGLQFLFEYFSETQRNKGNFPGRFSGRQFSNSRSEMNVSTLELGDSALYLCASRTASGRPAWGQFFGPGTRLTVL.

This clonotype was found many times. The rearrangement joins TRBV28 to TRBJ1-3, with 7 nucleotides matching TRBD1. Trimming at V came to 0 bases and at J to 0 bases, leaving 5 bases not matched to a gene. CDR3 length: 17 residues. Germline values: CDR1 MDHEN, CDR2 SYDVKM. CDR3 bases: TGTGCCAGCAGTTTATGGGGGGCAGGGGGCTCTGGAAACACCATATATTTT. Translating gives CASSLWGAGGSGNTIYF.